The rows below give T cell receptor beta chains drawn from one sample of a study of T cell repertoires in cytomegalovirus infection. TCRdb re-analysed the reads in MiXCR, keeping a single row per CDR3 protein. The sample lists more than 140,000 distinct CDR3 sequences; 5.5% to 7% were seen once. The sample comprised PBMCs. These receptors were obtained from a human donor in good health (CMV status not recorded). Some clones in this sample may be carry-over from other donors' samples. The CDR3 runs from the conserved cysteine through the conserved F or W. D genes are given only for firm matches. Clone size is not always given. Where it is, it says once, few, many or a class for expanded clones.

V gene	clone size	D gene	CDR3 length	J gene	CDR3 DNA	CDR3 protein
TRBV7-2	many	.	17	TRBJ1-4	TGTGCCAGCAGCTTAGCTACAGGGAAGTTTTCTAATGAAAAACTGTTTTTT	CASSLATGKFSNEKLFF
TRBV7-9	.	.	14	TRBJ1-1	TGTGCCAGCAGCTTAGGCAAGGACAAGTTTGAACCTTTCTTT	CASSLGKDKFEPFF
TRBV12-3/TRBV12-4	.	.	13	TRBJ2-1	TGTGCCAGCAGTTTTAGGGACTGGGATGAGCAGTTCTTC	CASSFRDWDEQFF
TRBV2	many	.	15	TRBJ2-7	TGTGCCAGCAGCCCCCGAAGGGCCCTCTCCTACGAGCAGTACTTC	CASSPRRALSYEQYF
TRBV7-8	many	TRBD1	15	TRBJ1-4	TGTGCCAGCAGCTTAGCCGGGACAGGGCGTGAAAAACTGTTTTTT	CASSLAGTGREKLFF
TRBV7-2	many	.	16	TRBJ1-4	TGTGCCAGCAGTTTAATTACCGGGACCCTCGGGGAAAAACTGTTTTTT	CASSLITGTLGEKLFF
TRBV20-1	.	.	13	TRBJ1-1	TGCAGTGCTAGAGAAACAGAGAACACTGAAGCTTTCTTT	CSARETENTEAFF
TRBV5-5	few	.	15	TRBJ1-1	TGTGCCAGCAGCCATCCCAACAGGGTGGGCACTGAAGCTTTCTTT	CASSHPNRVGTEAFF
TRBV4-1	.	.	16	TRBJ1-4	TGCGCCAGCAGGCAGAACTGGGCTGCAACTAATGAAAAACTGTTTTTT	CASRQNWAATNEKLFF
TRBV4-1	many	TRBD2	16	TRBJ2-1	TGCGCCAGCAGCCAAGCGCAAGCGGGGGCCCACAATGAGCAGTTCTTC	CASSQAQAGAHNEQFF
TRBV20-1	few	.	14	TRBJ2-7	TGCAGTGCTAGAGGGGAGAGAGTCCCGTACGAGCAGTACTTC	CSARGERVPYEQYF
TRBV14	many	.	16	TRBJ2-3	TGTGCCAGCAGCCCACGTTCGGGACGGCGCACAGATACGCAGTATTTT	CASSPRSGRRTDTQYF
TRBV5-4	many	.	15	TRBJ2-3	TGTGCCAGCAGCTTGGGGCGGAGGACCTCAGATACGCAGTATTTT	CASSLGRRTSDTQYF
TRBV19	many	TRBD1	14	TRBJ2-5	TGTGCCAGTAGTATGATGGACAGGGTAGAGACCCAGTACTTC	CASSMMDRVETQYF
TRBV11-2	.	.	15	TRBJ2-3	TGTGCCAGCAGGGGACTCCGAAGCGGCGTTGATACGCAGTATTTT	CASRGLRSGVDTQYF
TRBV7-2	many	.	18	TRBJ2-7	TGTGCCAGCAGCCCCCAAGCCTCCCTAGCGTTAAGCTCCTACGAGCAGTACTTC	CASSPQASLALSSYEQYF
TRBV19	few	.	16	TRBJ1-1	TGTGCCAGTAGTATTTCATGGTTCGGAGGGACGCGTGAAGCTTTCTTT	CASSISWFGGTREAFF
TRBV5-6	many	.	16	TRBJ2-7	TGTGCCAGCGAACCCTGGTCCCATGGGATCTCCTACGAGCAGTACTTC	CASEPWSHGISYEQYF
TRBV28	once	.	14	TRBJ2-1	TGTGCCAGCAGTTTATTACCAGGGATGGGCGAGCAGTTCTTC	CASSLLPGMGEQFF
TRBV7-3	many	.	16	TRBJ2-6	TGTGCCAGCAGCTCCCGACCAGGGTCTGGGGCCAACGTCCTGACTTTC	CASSSRPGSGANVLTF
TRBV20-1	many	.	13	TRBJ1-5	TGCAGTGCTATTCCATCTCTAAATCAGCCCCAGCATTTT	CSAIPSLNQPQHF
TRBV28	.	.	13	TRBJ1-6	TGTGCCAGCAGTTTACCGACCATTCAACCCCTCCACTTT	CASSLPTIQPLHF
TRBV6-1	many	TRBD1	12	TRBJ2-7	TGTGCCAGCAGTTTCCCAGGGGGCGAGCAGTACTTC	CASSFPGGEQYF
TRBV28	many	TRBD2	14	TRBJ2-4	TGTGCCAGCAGTAAGGGAGGGGTGTTGGACATTCAGTACTTC	CASSKGGVLDIQYF
TRBV19	few	.	14	TRBJ2-7	TGTGCCAGTAGCCCGGACGGGTGGGGCCGCGAGCAGTACTTC	CASSPDGWGREQYF
TRBV7-3	many	.	16	TRBJ2-3	TGTGCCAGCAGCGAGACCAGGCCCCCAGCGACAGATACGCAGTATTTT	CASSETRPPATDTQYF
TRBV18	many	TRBD1	15	TRBJ2-7	TGTGCCAGCTCCTCCGGGACAGGGTCCAGAAACGAGCAGTACTTC	CASSSGTGSRNEQYF
TRBV7-3	.	.	15	TRBJ1-1	TGTGCCAGCACGACCCCGCAGGTCCTGGGGTCTGAAGCTTTCTTT	CASTTPQVLGSEAFF
TRBV7-2	many	TRBD1	15	TRBJ2-5	TGTGCCAGCAGCTTCCGGGACAGCCACCAAGAGACCCAGTACTTC	CASSFRDSHQETQYF
TRBV7-2	many	.	15	TRBJ2-1	TGTGCCAGCAGCTTAGTAAGTCGGGGGCCGTACGAGCAGTTCTTC	CASSLVSRGPYEQFF
TRBV27	.	.	15	TRBJ2-7	TGTGCCAGCAGTTGGGGCATGGGGACACAATACGAGCAGTACTTC	CASSWGMGTQYEQYF
TRBV12-3/TRBV12-4	.	TRBD2	17	TRBJ2-6	TGTGCCAGCACTTGGGTAGCGGGCCCCTCTGGGGCCAACGTCCTGACTTTC	CASTWVAGPSGANVLTF
TRBV7-9	.	.	16	TRBJ2-6	TGTGCCAGCAGCCACCAAACAGGCTCTGGGGCCAACGTCCTGACTTTC	CASSHQTGSGANVLTF
TRBV10-3	few	TRBD2	17	TRBJ2-3	TGTGCCATCACCGCCGGGACTAGCGGGGGCAACACAGATACGCAGTATTTT	CAITAGTSGGNTDTQYF
TRBV7-3	many	.	14	TRBJ2-1	TGTGCCAGCAGTTCAGCGGTTTCCTACAATGAGCAGTTCTTC	CASSSAVSYNEQFF
TRBV28	few	TRBD1	15	TRBJ1-6	TGTGCCAGCAGCAAACAGGGGGCCTCTAATTCACCCCTCCACTTT	CASSKQGASNSPLHF
TRBV11-2	many	TRBD2	17	TRBJ2-7	TGTGCCAGCAGCTCCCTGAGGGGACTAGCGGTGCTGGGCGAGCAGTACTTC	CASSSLRGLAVLGEQYF
TRBV7-2	many	.	16	TRBJ1-6	TGTGCCAGCAGTGTTCGGGGCGCGGTTAATAATTCACCCCTCCACTTT	CASSVRGAVNNSPLHF
TRBV11-2	few	.	15	TRBJ1-1	TGTGCCAGCATTGCAACTACAGGCAGGGCCACTGAAGCTTTCTTT	CASIATTGRATEAFF
TRBV7-6	many	.	16	TRBJ2-1	TGTGCCAGCAGCCTTAAATTTGGACAGATTGACAATGAGCAGTTCTTC	CASSLKFGQIDNEQFF
TRBV12-3/TRBV12-4	many	.	12	TRBJ1-4	TGTGCCAGCAGTTTTCGGAATGAAAAACTGTTTTTT	CASSFRNEKLFF